A selection of T cell receptor beta chains follows, all from one sample in a study of blood T cell repertoires in COVID-19. This table comes from immunoSEQ multiplex PCR, and its TCRdb copy is limited to in-frame clones, with some not included. The sample has hundreds of thousands of clones, 75% to 90% seen once. Sequences were obtained from PBMCs or T cells enriched from blood (not recorded which). Source of these receptors: a woman aged 25 to 39 who had been exposed to COVID-19. The CDR3 runs from the conserved cysteine through the conserved F or W. A D gene is named only where the DNA matches it firmly. Some rows mark clone size as missing; the rest say once, few, many or name a class of expanded clone.

clone size	V gene	J gene	D gene	CDR3 protein	CDR3 DNA
once	TRBV9	TRBJ2-1	TRBD2	CASSVSYGGNSYNEQFF	TGTGCCAGCAGCGTATCATACGGGGGGAACTCCTACAATGAGCAGTTCTTC
NA	TRBV7-8	TRBJ1-2	TRBD1	CATSSPGQGNYGYTF	TGTGCCACAAGCTCCCCGGGACAGGGTAACTATGGCTACACCTTC
NA	TRBV27	TRBJ2-1	TRBD2	CASTLTTSGDNEQFF	TGTGCCAGCACCTTAACGACTAGCGGGGACAATGAGCAGTTCTTC
NA	TRBV6-1	TRBJ2-6	TRBD1	CASSDTGVGANVLTF	TGTGCCAGCAGTGACACAGGGGTGGGGGCCAACGTCCTGACTTTC
NA	TRBV6-2/TRBV6-3	TRBJ1-2	NA	CASSSGARGPYGYTF	TGTGCCAGCAGTTCCGGGGCCAGGGGCCCCTATGGCTACACCTTC
NA	TRBV11-2	TRBJ1-1	NA	CASSLDRYEAFF	TGTGCCAGCAGCTTAGATCGGTATGAAGCTTTCTTT
NA	TRBV11-2	TRBJ2-1	TRBD2	CASSLEGLAAYNEQFF	TGTGCCAGCAGCTTAGAGGGGCTAGCGGCCTACAATGAGCAGTTCTTC
NA	TRBV12-5	TRBJ2-3	TRBD2	CASTSGRSDTQYF	TGTGCTAGCACGAGCGGGAGGAGCGATACGCAGTATTTT
NA	TRBV19	TRBJ1-2	NA	CASSRDTTNYGYTF	TGTGCCAGTAGTAGGGACACAACTAACTATGGCTACACCTTC
NA	TRBV6-5	TRBJ2-5	TRBD2	CASSGRAGETQYF	TGTGCCAGTAGCGGGAGGGCCGGGGAGACCCAGTACTTC
NA	TRBV4-2	TRBJ2-7	TRBD1	CASSQDWDSMIYEQYF	TGTGCCAGCAGCCAAGATTGGGACAGCATGATCTACGAGCAGTACTTC
once	TRBV6-1	TRBJ1-2	TRBD1	CASSDPTGVDYGYTF	TGTGCCAGCAGTGACCCGACAGGGGTGGACTATGGCTACACCTTC
few	TRBV6-4	TRBJ1-1	NA	CASSRAMNTEAFF	TGTGCCAGCAGCAGGGCCATGAACACTGAAGCTTTCTTT
few	TRBV2	TRBJ1-1	NA	CASSEALPGQMNTEAFF	TGTGCCAGCAGTGAAGCGCTTCCAGGACAAATGAACACTGAAGCTTTCTTT
NA	TRBV6-1	TRBJ1-6	TRBD1	CASSEVRGMYSPLHF	TGTGCCAGCAGTGAAGTCAGGGGGATGTATTCACCCCTCCACTTT
NA	TRBV19	TRBJ1-5	NA	CASRSGREGQPQHF	TGTGCCAGTAGGTCCGGCAGGGAGGGACAGCCCCAGCATTTT
NA	TRBV28	TRBJ1-5	NA	CASRNQGPFLPQHF	TGTGCCAGCAGGAATCAGGGGCCGTTTCTTCCCCAGCATTTT
NA	TRBV16	TRBJ2-1	NA	CASSQSFVPLYNEQFF	TGTGCCAGCAGCCAATCGTTCGTCCCTTTATACAATGAGCAGTTCTTC
NA	TRBV4-1	TRBJ2-1	TRBD2	CASSGGLAGRLFNEQFF	TGCGCCAGCAGCGGCGGACTAGCGGGGAGACTATTCAATGAGCAGTTCTTC
NA	TRBV11-2	TRBJ2-5	TRBD1	CASKLDTGGWQETQYF	TGTGCCAGCAAACTTGACACAGGGGGCTGGCAAGAGACCCAGTACTTC
NA	TRBV30	TRBJ1-3	NA	CAWSVWPAGNTIYF	TGTGCCTGGAGTGTATGGCCTGCTGGAAACACCATATATTTT
NA	TRBV6-5	TRBJ1-3	NA	CASSPYRGNTIYF	TGTGCCAGCAGCCCCTACCGTGGAAACACCATATATTTT
NA	TRBV5-4	TRBJ2-3	NA	CASSLTLLGDTQYF	TGTGCCAGCAGTCTGACCCTCCTAGGAGATACGCAGTATTTT
NA	TRBV25-1	TRBJ2-1	TRBD2	CASSRTSGRFYNEQFF	TGTGCCAGCAGTAGGACTAGCGGGAGGTTCTACAATGAGCAGTTCTTC
NA	TRBV6-5	TRBJ2-6	NA	CAGEQGEAGANVLTF	TGTGCCGGAGAACAGGGAGAGGCTGGGGCCAACGTCCTGACTTTC
once	TRBV28	TRBJ1-2	NA	CASSPRTANYGYTF	TGTGCCAGCAGTCCAAGGACAGCTAACTATGGCTACACCTTC
once	TRBV30	TRBJ2-6	TRBD1	CAWSLDRGYLGANVLTF	TGTGCCTGGAGTTTGGACAGGGGGTATCTTGGGGCCAACGTCCTGACTTTC
NA	TRBV30	TRBJ2-3	NA	CAWRVGGGDTQYF	TGTGCCTGGAGGGTCGGTGGAGGAGATACGCAGTATTTT
NA	TRBV10-3	TRBJ1-1	NA	CAILGHLNTEAFF	TGTGCCATCCTAGGACATTTGAACACTGAAGCTTTCTTT
NA	TRBV30	TRBJ2-7	NA	CASKGAGPYEQYF	TGTGCCTCGAAAGGGGCGGGACCCTACGAGCAGTACTTC
NA	TRBV3-1/TRBV3-2	TRBJ1-1	NA	CASSQRTEAFF	TGTGCCAGCAGCCAGAGGACAGAAGCTTTCTTT
NA	TRBV27	TRBJ2-7	NA	CASSPETGRQGDEQYF	TGTGCCAGCAGTCCAGAAACAGGGCGCCAAGGAGACGAGCAGTACTTC
NA	TRBV7-9	TRBJ1-2	TRBD1	CASSHPTGRRGYTF	TGTGCCAGCAGCCACCCGACAGGGAGAAGAGGCTACACCTTC
NA	TRBV28	TRBJ2-5	TRBD1	CASAGGQETQYF	TGTGCCAGCGCAGGGGGCCAAGAGACCCAGTACTTC
NA	TRBV1	TRBJ1-2	NA	CTSRTGVYGYTF	TGCACCAGCAGGACAGGGGTCTATGGCTACACCTTC
NA	TRBV27	TRBJ2-2	NA	CASSLYSGELFF	TGTGCCAGCAGTTTATACTCCGGGGAGCTGTTTTTT
NA	TRBV5-4	TRBJ1-1	NA	CASSFGSLDLVEAFF	TGTGCCAGCAGCTTCGGCAGCCTAGACCTCGTTGAAGCTTTCTTT
NA	TRBV19	TRBJ1-1	TRBD1	CASARTGRNTEAFF	TGTGCCAGTGCGAGGACAGGGAGGAACACTGAAGCTTTCTTT
NA	TRBV16	TRBJ1-4	TRBD1	CASSSDRTGSNEKLFF	TGTGCCAGCAGCTCGGATAGGACAGGTTCGAATGAAAAACTGTTTTTT
NA	TRBV5-1	TRBJ2-1	NA	CASSLVADYNEQFF	TGCGCCAGCAGCTTGGTGGCGGATTACAATGAGCAGTTCTTC
few	TRBV27	TRBJ1-2	NA	CASSVDINYGYTF	TGTGCCAGCAGCGTAGACATAAACTATGGCTACACCTTC
once	TRBV28	TRBJ2-3	NA	CAREGGDTQYF	TGTGCCAGAGAGGGTGGAGATACGCAGTATTTT
NA	TRBV28	TRBJ1-4	NA	CASSFRPRATNEKLFF	TGTGCCAGCAGTTTTAGGCCCAGGGCAACTAATGAAAAACTGTTTTTT
NA	TRBV19	TRBJ1-5	NA	CASSTGVGANQPQHF	TGTGCCAGTAGTACAGGGGTAGGGGCAAATCAGCCCCAGCATTTT
NA	TRBV18	TRBJ2-1	NA	CASSPLRGGDAEQFF	TGTGCCAGCTCACCCTTGAGAGGGGGGGATGCTGAGCAGTTCTTC
NA	TRBV28	TRBJ1-2	NA	CASRATGTGWANYGYTF	TGTGCCAGCCGAGCAACCGGTACGGGATGGGCTAACTATGGCTACACCTTC
NA	TRBV4-3	TRBJ2-7	TRBD2	CASSQVFGGAQYEQYF	TGCGCCAGCAGCCAAGTTTTCGGGGGGGCCCAGTACGAGCAGTACTTC
NA	TRBV6-5	TRBJ2-7	NA	CASSSTRILSYEQYF	TGTGCCAGCAGTTCCACTAGGATCTTGTCCTACGAGCAGTACTTC
NA	TRBV10-2	TRBJ1-1	TRBD1	CASGTADTFTEAFF	TGCGCCAGCGGGACAGCGGATACCTTCACTGAAGCTTTCTTT
NA	TRBV19	TRBJ1-2	NA	CASSPGGLTRSHLNYGYTF	TGTGCCAGTAGTCCGGGGGGTCTGACCCGGTCCCACCTTAACTATGGCTACACCTTC